This section outlines one T cell receptor beta chain sequence together with its context. The V and J ends lost 1 base and 0 bases, in that order; junction bases with no gene match: 0. The CDR3 totals 15 residues. The germline V gene encodes CDR1 SGHAT and CDR2 FQNNGV. This entry belongs to a study of OX40 agonist ivuxolimab in advanced cancers. Clones were sequenced by immunoSEQ multiplex PCR, and TCRdb holds only the in-frame ones, with some missing. The sample contains around 60,000 clones, less than 95% of which appear only once. The specimen was CD4+ or CD8+ T cells sorted from blood, collected in a trial of the OX40 agonist ivuxolimab. The genes are TRBV11-2 and TRBJ2-1; 7 nucleotides align to TRBD2. The sequence was collected from an adult with an advanced solid tumor such as melanoma, head and neck, liver or kidney cancer. The CDR3 nucleotides are TGTGCCAGCAGCTTAGCGGGAGGCTCCTACAATGAGCAGTTCTTC. It is translated as CASSLAGGSYNEQFF.